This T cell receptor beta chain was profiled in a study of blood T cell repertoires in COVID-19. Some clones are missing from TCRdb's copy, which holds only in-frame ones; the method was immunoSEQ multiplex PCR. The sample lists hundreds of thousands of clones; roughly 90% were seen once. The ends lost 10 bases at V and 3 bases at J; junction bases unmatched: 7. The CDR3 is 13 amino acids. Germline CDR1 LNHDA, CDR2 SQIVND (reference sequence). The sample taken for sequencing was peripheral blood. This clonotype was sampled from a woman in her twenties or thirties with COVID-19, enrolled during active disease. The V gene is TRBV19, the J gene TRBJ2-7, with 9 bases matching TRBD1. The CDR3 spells CATSGDRDYEQYF. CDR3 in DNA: TGTGCCACCTCCGGGGACAGGGACTACGAGCAGTACTTC.